The T cell receptor (beta chain) described here comes from a study of blood T cell repertoires in COVID-19. Study overall: T cells, B-cell-depleted T cells, or PBMCs supplied cDNA or gDNA.

The CDR3 runs to 15 residues. Germline loops: CDR1 SGHAT, CDR2 FQNNGV. Trimming pared 7 bases from V and 3 bases from J, leaving 18 bases between. Study processing details: For nucleated cells, counts were estimated from reference gene primer amplification. Some clones are missing from TCRdb's copy, which holds only in-frame ones; the method was immunoSEQ multiplex PCR. V, J and clone size reflect that table, while D and trimming were determined from the DNA. The sample records 150,000 to 200,000 clones, approximately 86% being singletons. The sequence was collected from an older man with acute or convalescent COVID-19. The chain couples TRBV11-2 to TRBJ2-5, with D possibly TRBD1 on 6 matching bases. Sequenced: peripheral blood. The CDR3 coding sequence is TGTGCCAGCAAACCTTCCGGGACACGAGAAGAGACCCAGTACTTC. It translates to CASKPSGTREETQYF.